This T cell receptor beta chain was sequenced during a study of T cells after yellow fever vaccination. TCRdb ran MiXCR on the 5' RACE reads and lists one entry per CDR3 protein. The profile shows some 220,000 distinct CDR3 sequences, roughly 3.3% of them singletons. This CDR3 comprises 12 residues. Germline V lookup: CDR1 SGHRS, CDR2 YFSETQ. The V end was cut by 6 bases, the J end by 0 bases, with 6 bases between. This clonotype has more than one count but fewer than ten. The V and J genes are TRBV5-1 and TRBJ2-5; D is unclear. The sequencing here drew on CD4+ T cells sorted from PBMCs, taken 10 days after the yellow fever booster vaccination. The receptor comes from a man aged 18 to 30 who received the YFV17D yellow fever vaccine. This CDR3 reads CASKPDQETQYF. CDR3 bases: TGCGCCAGCAAACCAGACCAAGAGACCCAGTACTTC.